The 18 T cell receptor beta chains below come from one sample, sequenced in a study of OX40 agonist ivuxolimab in advanced cancers. Repertoires were generated with immunoSEQ multiplex PCR, while TCRdb's copy carries only in-frame clones and drops some. The sample includes under 85,000 clones, 85% seen only once; the top ten take around 3.2%. The sequences come from CD4+ or CD8+ T cells sorted from blood, collected in a trial of the OX40 agonist ivuxolimab. The receptors shown here come from an adult with an advanced solid tumor such as melanoma, head and neck, liver or kidney cancer.

The chain couples TRBV9 to TRBJ2-7; a weak D match, TRBD2 (5 bases). The CDR3 consists of 15 residues. Between the trimmed V and J ends, which lost 4 bases and 3 bases, there was a span of 17 bases. Germline loops: CDR1 SGDLS, CDR2 YYNGEE. CDR3 residues: CASSIGVGEYYEQYF. The CDR3 DNA reads as TGTGCCAGCAGCATAGGCGTCGGGGAATACTACGAGCAGTACTTC.

This chain links TRBV5-5 with TRBJ2-3; TRBD2 agrees at 12 bases. The CDR3 is 16 amino acids. From germline, CDR1 is SGHKS and CDR2 YYEKEE (reference sequence). V lost 3 bases and J lost 1; bases outside the gene matches: 3. For the CDR3, the DNA is TGTGCCAGCAGCTCTCGGACTAGCGGGGGCACAGATACGCAGTATTTT. It translates to CASSSRTSGGTDTQYF.

The genes are TRBV10-2 and TRBJ1-1; D ambiguous. Per the germline V gene, CDR1 is WSHSY and CDR2 is SAAADI. Trimming shortened V by 1 base and J by 7 bases, and 10 bases separated the two germline ends. The CDR3 length is 13 residues. CDR3 loop: CASSEFPEIEAFF. DNA for the CDR3: TGCGCCAGCAGTGAGTTTCCAGAAATTGAAGCTTTCTTT.

V usage is TRBV25-1 and J usage is TRBJ2-2, with D maybe TRBD1 (6 bases). Between the trimmed V and J ends, which lost 6 bases and 4 bases, there was a span of 18 bases. The germline V gene has CDR1 MGHDK and CDR2 SYGVNS. This CDR3 spans 16 amino acids. CDR3 coding DNA: TGTGCCAGCAGCTGGCTCCCAGGGGCGGGCACCGGGGAGCTGTTTTTT. Its protein is CASSWLPGAGTGELFF.

The rearrangement joins TRBV10-3 to TRBJ2-5, with 9 bases identical to TRBD1. V trimming: 11 bases; J trimming: 2 bases; junction bases outside the gene matches: 18. This CDR3 spans 17 amino acids. Germline V CDR1 and CDR2: ENHRY, SYGVKD. CDR3 in amino acids: CAGSRTTGTGRQETQYF. The CDR3 bases are TGTGCCGGCTCGCGTACAACCGGGACAGGGAGACAAGAGACCCAGTACTTC.

Note on this clone: Other DNA sequences in the sample encode the same CDR3. The rearrangement joins TRBV6-5 to TRBJ2-7; 8 bases fit TRBD2. V shed 0 bases and J 7 bases; nucleotides not matched to a gene: 11. The CDR3 spans 16 residues. Germline values: CDR1 MNHEY, CDR2 SVGAGI. The CDR3 is CASSYSRREAPYEQYF. The CDR3 DNA reads as TGTGCCAGCAGTTACTCGAGGCGGGAGGCACCATATGAGCAGTACTTC.

V and J are TRBV15 and TRBJ2-1; maybe TRBD2 (6 bases). The CDR3 has 16 residues. CDR1 LNHNV and CDR2 YYDKDF come from the germline V gene (reference sequence). V lost 0 bases to trimming and J lost 2 bases, with 11 bases between them. The CDR3 nucleotides are TGTGCCACCAGCAGAGATCCCGGGAGACCCTACAATGAGCAGTTCTTC. As protein: CATSRDPGRPYNEQFF.

Only a few counts were recorded for this clone. The chain recombines TRBV18 with TRBJ1-1, with a tentative D call TRBD1 (6 bases). Germline CDR1 reads KGHSH; CDR2 reads LQKENI. With 3 bases removed from V and 10 bases from J, the gap between germline ends came to 15 bases. This CDR3 is 13 amino acids long. DNA of the CDR3: TGTGCCAGCTCACCCACGCGAGAACAGGGAGCTTTCTTT. Translating gives CASSPTREQGAFF.

CDR3 in amino acids: CAWSVTWGNYGYTF. The CDR3 region has the DNA TGTGCCTGGAGTGTAACATGGGGGAACTATGGCTACACCTTC. This chain links TRBV30 with TRBJ1-2; D is possibly TRBD1 (5 bases). The germline gives CDR1 GTSNPN, CDR2 SVGIG (reference sequence). The ends were cut back, 0 bases at V and 2 bases at J, with 10 bases in the middle. CDR3 size: 14 residues.

In regard to this clone: The junction does not match germline at one end; this may be a read error. The J gene is TRBJ2-7, the V gene TRBV6-5; D is perhaps TRBD1 (5 bases). The CDR3 runs 14 residues. The germline V gene encodes CDR1 MNHEY and CDR2 SVGAGI. The CDR3 loop is CASSHSLTAYEQYF. The CDR3 DNA sequence: TGTGCCAGCAGTCACTCCTTGACAGCGTACGAGCAGTACTTC.

V and J are TRBV7-2 and TRBJ2-6; the match to TRBD1 covers 11 bases. Germline V gene data show CDR1 as SGHTA and CDR2 as FQGNSA. The V gene end was trimmed by 2 bases and the J gene end by 1 base; junction bases not matched to a gene: 4. This CDR3 spans 18 amino acids. The CDR3 region is CASSLKGQGVSGANVLTF. In DNA, the CDR3 is TGTGCCAGCAGCTTAAAGGGACAGGGGGTATCTGGGGCCAACGTCCTGACTTTC. Full variable domain (missing parts from reference TRBV7-2 and TRBJ2-6): GAGVSQSPSNKVTEKGKDVELRCDPISGHTALYWYRQSLGQGLEFLIYFQGNSAPDKSGLPSDRFSAERTGGSVSTLTIQRTQQEDSAVYLCASSLKGQGVSGANVLTFGAGSRLTVL.

The rearrangement links TRBV30 to TRBJ1-4; unclear D gene. Trimming removed 5 bases at V and 11 bases at J, with 21 bases between. Germline V gene sequence: CDR1 GTSNPN, CDR2 SVGIG (reference sequence). The CDR3 sequence is 14 residues long. For the CDR3, the DNA is TGTGCCTGGGATCGAGGAGAACGAATTGGGAAACTGTTTTTT. Translation gives CAWDRGERIGKLFF.

This clone showed up just a few times. The chain employs TRBV7-2 and TRBJ2-5; weak D call: TRBD2 (6 bases). The CDR3 totals 15 residues. Trimming removed 3 bases from V and 4 bases from J, with 15 bases in between. CDR1 is SGHTA and CDR2 is FQGNSA in the germline V gene. In DNA, the CDR3 is TGTGCCAGCAGCTTCGGAGGGATTCGGCGAGAGACCCAGTACTTC. Translation gives CASSFGGIRRETQYF.

The V gene is TRBV9, the J gene TRBJ2-3; possibly TRBD2 for D (7 bases). CDR3 length equals 18 residues. CDR1 and CDR2 from the germline V gene are SGDLS and YYNGEE. Deletions cut 3 bases from V and 1 base from J, with 21 bases between. The CDR3 protein is CASSALSSGTSGTDTQYF. The CDR3 nucleotides read TGTGCCAGCAGCGCCCTTTCAAGCGGGACATCAGGCACAGATACGCAGTATTTT.

V gene TRBV9 combines with J gene TRBJ2-1; D is unresolved. The CDR3 is 14 amino acids. Trimming removed 4 bases from V and 5 bases from J, with 13 bases in between. CDR1 and CDR2 from the germline V gene are SGDLS and YYNGEE. The CDR3 sequence: CASSSPRLNNEQFF. The CDR3, as DNA: TGTGCCAGCAGCTCCCCACGCCTTAACAATGAGCAGTTCTTC. Drawing the rest from reference TRBV9 and TRBJ2-1, the complete variable domain is DSGVTQTPKHLITATGQRVTLRCSPRSGDLSVYWYQQSLDQGLQFLIQYYNGEERAKGNILERFSAQQFPDLHSELNLSSLELGDSALYFCASSSPRLNNEQFFGPGTRLTVL.

This clone was seen a handful of times. The V gene is TRBV5-1, the J gene TRBJ2-1; TRBD1 matches 12 bases. V lost 1 base, J lost 0 bases, and 8 bases stayed unmatched. This CDR3 has 19 residues. In germline, CDR1 is SGHRS, CDR2 YFSETQ. In nucleotides, the CDR3 is TGCGCCAGCAGCTTGACGGGACAGGGGGCCTTACGCTCCTACAATGAGCAGTTCTTC. Its protein is CASSLTGQGALRSYNEQFF.

V gene TRBV7-9 combines with J gene TRBJ1-6, with D maybe TRBD1 (5 bases). The ends were cut back, 5 bases at V and 6 bases at J, with 8 bases in the middle. The CDR3 has 13 amino acids. CDR1 SEHNR and CDR2 FQNEAQ come from the germline V gene (reference sequence). In DNA, the CDR3 is TGTGCCAGCAGCGGCGGGGGTAATTCACCCCTCCACTTT. Protein product: CASSGGGNSPLHF.

The rearrangement uses TRBV28 and TRBJ1-2; 7 bases are shared with TRBD1. Germline CDR1 is MDHEN and CDR2 is SYDVKM. This CDR3 has 13 amino acids. The V segment lost 4 bases and the J segment 3 bases; nucleotides outside the gene matches: 2. CDR3 loop: CASSSTGYYGYTF. The DNA for the CDR3 is TGTGCCAGCAGTTCGACAGGGTACTATGGCTACACCTTC.